One and the same sample provided the 10 T cell receptor beta chains below, sequenced in a study of control samples from healthy donors and cancer patients. This table comes from immunoSEQ multiplex PCR, and its TCRdb copy is limited to in-frame clones, with some not included. The profile shows 120,000 or so clones, around nine tenths of them singletons. Material for sequencing was blood. The receptors originated from a man younger than 35 in good health.

V and J are TRBV5-1 and TRBJ2-1, with TRBD2 as a possible D gene (6 bases). CDR1 and CDR2 (germline): SGHRS, YFSETQ. This CDR3 is built from 15 residues. V lost 4 bases and J 4 bases, leaving 15 bases between the germline ends. CDR3 DNA: TGCGCCAGCAGCCCCGGGACTCAGTGGTACAATGAGCAGTTCTTC. It translates to CASSPGTQWYNEQFF.

This chain uses TRBV28 with TRBJ1-4; D remains unclear. CDR3 length: 14 residues. V lost 4 bases, J lost 1 base, and 7 bases lay in between. Germline loops: CDR1 MDHEN, CDR2 SYDVKM. The CDR3 DNA sequence: TGTGCCAGCAGTTCCCTGGGAACTAATGAAAAACTGTTTTTT. As protein: CASSSLGTNEKLFF.

The chain is built from TRBV9 and TRBJ2-1; a weak D match, TRBD1 (5 bases). This CDR3 spans 15 amino acids. V was shortened by 5 bases and J by 4 bases, with 16 bases between the two germline ends. The germline V gene encodes CDR1 SGDLS and CDR2 YYNGEE. The CDR3 region is CASSSTGSGYNEQFF. CDR3 in DNA: TGTGCCAGCAGTTCAACAGGTTCAGGTTACAATGAGCAGTTCTTC.

The chain employs TRBV9 and TRBJ2-1; TRBD2 agrees at 10 bases. V lost 3 bases, J lost 13 bases, and 4 bases stayed unmatched. Germline lookup yields CDR1 SGDLS and CDR2 YYNGEE. The CDR3 is 12 residues long. The CDR3 is CASSDQREGQFF. The CDR3 DNA reads as TGTGCCAGCAGCGACCAGCGGGAGGGTCAGTTCTTC.

V usage is TRBV6-1 and J usage is TRBJ2-2; TRBD1 might be the D (6 bases). CDR1 is MNHNS and CDR2 is SASEGT in the germline V gene. The CDR3 consists of 16 residues. V was clipped by 3 bases and J by 7 bases, with 18 bases between them. The CDR3 DNA follows: TGTGCCAGCAGTGAGTCTCCCCTCCAGGGGTACGGGGAGCTGTTTTTT. It encodes CASSESPLQGYGELFF.

This clone was picked up one time. The chain joins TRBV6-2 or TRBV6-3 to TRBJ2-7, with 8 positions matching TRBD2. Germline CDR1 is MNHEY and CDR2 is SVGEGT. The CDR3 spans 15 residues. With 5 bases clipped from V and 0 bases from J, the junction kept 6 bases outside the gene matches. CDR3 loop: CASSGTSGSSYEQYV. DNA of the CDR3: TGTGCCAGCAGTGGAACTAGCGGAAGCTCCTACGAGCAGTACGTC.

Here the CDR3 DNA reads TGTGCCAGTATAGGTAGCGGGAGGGCCCATGAGCAGTTCTTC. As protein: CASIGSGRAHEQFF. This sequence joins TRBV19 and TRBJ2-1; 11 nucleotides agree with TRBD2. CDR3 length: 14 residues. Germline CDR1 and CDR2: LNHDA and SQIVND (reference sequence). Trimming took 7 bases from V and 8 from J; bases not matched to a gene: 7.

The rearrangement joins TRBV28 to TRBJ2-2; perhaps TRBD2 as D (6 bases). Trimming took 1 base from V and 2 from J, leaving 11 bases between them. This CDR3 is built from 16 residues. Germline values: CDR1 MDHEN, CDR2 SYDVKM. The CDR3 sequence: CASSLFRESNTGELFF. In DNA, the CDR3 is TGTGCCAGCAGTTTATTTCGGGAGAGTAACACCGGGGAGCTGTTTTTT.

The CDR3: CASSPPGAHYGYTF. The CDR3, as DNA: TGTGCCAGCTCACCACCAGGGGCCCACTATGGCTACACCTTC. This chain connects TRBV18 to TRBJ1-2, with D possibly being TRBD1 (5 bases). Germline CDR1 KGHSH, CDR2 LQKENI. V was pared by 0 bases and J by 3 bases, with 8 bases between. CDR3 length: 14 amino acids.

The rearrangement links TRBV5-1 to TRBJ2-5; 9 bases are shared with TRBD1. CDR1 is SGHRS, CDR2 YFSETQ, per germline. This CDR3 region has 16 residues. J lost 4 bases, V lost 5 bases, and 12 bases had no gene match. The CDR3 DNA reads TGCGCCAGCAGGATAGTATTGGGACAGGGTGGAGAGACCCAGTACTTC. Its translation: CASRIVLGQGGETQYF.